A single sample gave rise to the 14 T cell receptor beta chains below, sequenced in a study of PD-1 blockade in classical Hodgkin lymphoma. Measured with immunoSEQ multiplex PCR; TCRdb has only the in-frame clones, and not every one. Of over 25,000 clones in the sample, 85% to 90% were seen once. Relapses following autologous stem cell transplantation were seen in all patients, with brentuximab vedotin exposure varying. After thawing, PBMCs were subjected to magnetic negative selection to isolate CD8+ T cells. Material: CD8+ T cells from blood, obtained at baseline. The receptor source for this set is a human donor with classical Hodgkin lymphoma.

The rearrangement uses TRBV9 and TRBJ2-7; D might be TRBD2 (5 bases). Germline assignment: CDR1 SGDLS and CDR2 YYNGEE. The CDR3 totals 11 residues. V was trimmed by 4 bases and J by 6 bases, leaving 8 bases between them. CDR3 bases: TGTGCCAGCAGCCAAGGGAGCGAGCAGTACTTC. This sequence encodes CASSQGSEQYF. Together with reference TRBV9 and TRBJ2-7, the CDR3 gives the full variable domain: DSGVTQTPKHLITATGQRVTLRCSPRSGDLSVYWYQQSLDQGLQFLIQYYNGEERAKGNILERFSAQQFPDLHSELNLSSLELGDSALYFCASSQGSEQYFGPGTRLTVT.

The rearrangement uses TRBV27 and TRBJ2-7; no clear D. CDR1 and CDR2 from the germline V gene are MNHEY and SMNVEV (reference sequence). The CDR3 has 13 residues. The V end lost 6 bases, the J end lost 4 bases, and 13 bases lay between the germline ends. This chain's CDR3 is CASSPTSSYEQYF. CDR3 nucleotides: TGTGCCAGCAGCCCAACGTCCTCTTACGAGCAGTACTTC.

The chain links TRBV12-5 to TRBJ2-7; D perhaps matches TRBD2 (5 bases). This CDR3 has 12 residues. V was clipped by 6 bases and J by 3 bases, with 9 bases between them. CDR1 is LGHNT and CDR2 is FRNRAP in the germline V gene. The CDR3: CASGPSGYEQYF. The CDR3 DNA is TGTGCTAGTGGCCCCAGCGGCTACGAGCAGTACTTC.

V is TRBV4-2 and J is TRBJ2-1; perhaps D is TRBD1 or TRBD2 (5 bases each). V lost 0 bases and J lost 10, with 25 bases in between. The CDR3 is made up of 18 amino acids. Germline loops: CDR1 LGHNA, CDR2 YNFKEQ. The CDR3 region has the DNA TGTGCCAGCAGCCAAGACGGGAAGCGCAGGGCCAGTTCCAAAGAGCAGTTCTTC. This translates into CASSQDGKRRASSKEQFF.

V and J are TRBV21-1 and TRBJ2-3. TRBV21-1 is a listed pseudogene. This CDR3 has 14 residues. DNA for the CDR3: TGTGCCAGCAGCAAAAGGTGTCTGGGAGATACGCAGTATTTT. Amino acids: CASSKRCLGDTQYF.

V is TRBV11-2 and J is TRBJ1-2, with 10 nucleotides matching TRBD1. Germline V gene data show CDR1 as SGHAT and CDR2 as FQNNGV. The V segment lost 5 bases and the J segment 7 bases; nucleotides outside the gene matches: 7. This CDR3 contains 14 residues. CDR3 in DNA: TGTGCCAGCAGCCCGGGACAGGGGATCGGTGGCTACACCTTC. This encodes CASSPGQGIGGYTF. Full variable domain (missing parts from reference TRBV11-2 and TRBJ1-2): EAGVAQSPRYKIIEKRQSVAFWCNPISGHATLYWYQQILGQGPKLLIQFQNNGVVDDSQLPKDRFSAERLKGVDSTLKIQPAKLEDSAVYLCASSPGQGIGGYTFGSGTRLTVV.

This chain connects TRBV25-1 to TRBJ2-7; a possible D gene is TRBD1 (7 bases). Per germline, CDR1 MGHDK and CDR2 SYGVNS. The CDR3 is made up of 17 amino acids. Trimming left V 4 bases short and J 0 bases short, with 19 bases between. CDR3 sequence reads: CASSGPRGDISSYEQYF. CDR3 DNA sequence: TGTGCCAGCAGTGGCCCCAGGGGGGATATTAGCTCCTACGAGCAGTACTTC.

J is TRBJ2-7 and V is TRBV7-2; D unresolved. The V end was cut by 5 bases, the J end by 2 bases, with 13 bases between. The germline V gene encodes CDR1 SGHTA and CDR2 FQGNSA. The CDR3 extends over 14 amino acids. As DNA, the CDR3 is TGTGCCAGCAGCAGAAACGAGCCACCCTACGAGCAGTACTTC. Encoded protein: CASSRNEPPYEQYF.

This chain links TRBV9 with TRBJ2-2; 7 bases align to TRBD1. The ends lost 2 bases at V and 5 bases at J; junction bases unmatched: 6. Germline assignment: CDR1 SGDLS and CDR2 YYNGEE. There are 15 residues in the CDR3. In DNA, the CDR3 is TGTGCCAGCAGCGTGTACAGGGGTGGTACCGGGGAGCTGTTTTTT. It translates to CASSVYRGGTGELFF.

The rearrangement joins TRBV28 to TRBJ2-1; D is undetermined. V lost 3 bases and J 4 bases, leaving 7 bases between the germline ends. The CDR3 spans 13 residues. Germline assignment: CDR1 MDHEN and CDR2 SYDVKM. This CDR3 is CASSFLVYNEQFF. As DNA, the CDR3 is TGTGCCAGCAGTTTTCTAGTATACAATGAGCAGTTCTTC.

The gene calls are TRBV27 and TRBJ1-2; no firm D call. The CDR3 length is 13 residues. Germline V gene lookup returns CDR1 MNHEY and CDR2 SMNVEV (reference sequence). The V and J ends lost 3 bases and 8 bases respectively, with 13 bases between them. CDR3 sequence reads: CASSFSVRAGYTF. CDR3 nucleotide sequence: TGTGCCAGCAGTTTTTCCGTTCGGGCCGGCTACACCTTC.

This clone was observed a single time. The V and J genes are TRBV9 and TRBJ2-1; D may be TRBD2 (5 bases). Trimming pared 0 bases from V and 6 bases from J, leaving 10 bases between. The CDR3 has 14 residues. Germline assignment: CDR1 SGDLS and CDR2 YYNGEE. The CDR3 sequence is CASSVALVPNEQFF. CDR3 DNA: TGTGCCAGCAGCGTAGCACTAGTCCCCAATGAGCAGTTCTTC.

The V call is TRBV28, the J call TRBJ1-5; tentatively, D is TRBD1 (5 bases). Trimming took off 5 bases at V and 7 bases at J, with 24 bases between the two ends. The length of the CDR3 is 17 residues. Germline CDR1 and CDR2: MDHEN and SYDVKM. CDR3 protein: CASSMRTPAGLRQPQHF. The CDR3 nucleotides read TGTGCCAGCAGTATGCGTACCCCGGCGGGGCTGAGGCAGCCCCAGCATTTT.

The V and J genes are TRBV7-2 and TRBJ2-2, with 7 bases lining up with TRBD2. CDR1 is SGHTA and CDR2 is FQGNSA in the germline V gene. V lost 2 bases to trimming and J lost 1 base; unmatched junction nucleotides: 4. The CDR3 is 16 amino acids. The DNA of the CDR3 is TGTGCCAGCAGCTTATTGTGGGAGGGGAACACCGGGGAGCTGTTTTTT. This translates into CASSLLWEGNTGELFF.